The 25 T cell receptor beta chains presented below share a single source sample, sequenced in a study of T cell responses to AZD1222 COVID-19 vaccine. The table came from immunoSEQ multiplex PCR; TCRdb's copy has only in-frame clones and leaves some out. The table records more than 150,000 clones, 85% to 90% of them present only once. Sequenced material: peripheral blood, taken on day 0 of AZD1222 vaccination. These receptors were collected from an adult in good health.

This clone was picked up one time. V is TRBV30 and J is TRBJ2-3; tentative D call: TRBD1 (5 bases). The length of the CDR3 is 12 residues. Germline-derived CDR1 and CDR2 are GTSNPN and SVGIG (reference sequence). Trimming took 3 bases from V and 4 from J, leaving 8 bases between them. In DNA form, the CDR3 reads TGTGCCTGGAGGGGGCCTTCAGATACGCAGTATTTT. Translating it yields CAWRGPSDTQYF.

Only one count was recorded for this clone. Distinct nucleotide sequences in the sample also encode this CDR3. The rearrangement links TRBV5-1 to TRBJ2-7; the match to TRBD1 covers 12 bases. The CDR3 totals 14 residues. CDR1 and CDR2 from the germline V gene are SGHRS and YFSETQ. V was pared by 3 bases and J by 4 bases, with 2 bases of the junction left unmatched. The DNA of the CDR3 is TGCGCCAGCAGCTGGGGACAGGGGGCTTACGAGCAGTACTTC. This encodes CASSWGQGAYEQYF.

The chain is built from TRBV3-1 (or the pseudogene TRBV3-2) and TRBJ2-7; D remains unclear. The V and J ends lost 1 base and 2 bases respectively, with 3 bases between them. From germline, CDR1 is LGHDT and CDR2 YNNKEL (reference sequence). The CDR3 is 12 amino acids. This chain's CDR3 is CASSQGPYEQYF. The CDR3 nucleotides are TGTGCCAGCAGCCAAGGACCCTACGAGCAGTACTTC.

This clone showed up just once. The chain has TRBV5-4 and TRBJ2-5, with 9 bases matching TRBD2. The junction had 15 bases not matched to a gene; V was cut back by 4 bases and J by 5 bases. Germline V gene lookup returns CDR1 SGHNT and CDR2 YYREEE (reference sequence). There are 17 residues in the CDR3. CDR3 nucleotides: TGTGCCAGCAGCCCGGAGGCTAGCGGGGCAGGAGCGGAGACCCAGTACTTC. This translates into CASSPEASGAGAETQYF.

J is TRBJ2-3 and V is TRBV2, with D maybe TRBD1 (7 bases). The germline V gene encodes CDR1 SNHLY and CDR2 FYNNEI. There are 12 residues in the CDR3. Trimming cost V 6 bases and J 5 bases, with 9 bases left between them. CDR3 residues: CASSRGEDTQYF. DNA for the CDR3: TGTGCCAGCAGCAGGGGGGAAGATACGCAGTATTTT.

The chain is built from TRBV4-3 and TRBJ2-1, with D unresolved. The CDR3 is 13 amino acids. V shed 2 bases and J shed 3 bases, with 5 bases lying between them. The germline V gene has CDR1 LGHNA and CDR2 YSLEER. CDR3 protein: CASSQTHYNEQFF. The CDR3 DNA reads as TGCGCCAGCAGCCAAACACACTACAATGAGCAGTTCTTC.

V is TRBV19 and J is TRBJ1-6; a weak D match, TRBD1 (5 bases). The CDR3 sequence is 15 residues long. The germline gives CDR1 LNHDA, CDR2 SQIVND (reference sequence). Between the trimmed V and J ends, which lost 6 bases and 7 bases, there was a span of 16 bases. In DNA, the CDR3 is TGTGCCAGTAGACCTACAGGATCCATGAATTCACCCCTCCACTTT. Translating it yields CASRPTGSMNSPLHF.

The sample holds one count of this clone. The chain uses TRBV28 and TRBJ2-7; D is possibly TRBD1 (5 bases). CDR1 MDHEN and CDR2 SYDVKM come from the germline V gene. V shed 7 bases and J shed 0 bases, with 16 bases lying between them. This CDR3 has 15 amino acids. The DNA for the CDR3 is TGTGCCAGCAATAGCAGGGTGAGAAACTCCTACGAGCAGTACTTC. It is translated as CASNSRVRNSYEQYF.

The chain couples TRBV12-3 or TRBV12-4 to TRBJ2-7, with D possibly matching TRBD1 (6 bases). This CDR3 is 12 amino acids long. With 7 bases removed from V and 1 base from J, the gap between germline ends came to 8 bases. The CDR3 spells CASKTGSYEQYF. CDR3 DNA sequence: TGTGCCAGCAAGACAGGATCCTACGAGCAGTACTTC.

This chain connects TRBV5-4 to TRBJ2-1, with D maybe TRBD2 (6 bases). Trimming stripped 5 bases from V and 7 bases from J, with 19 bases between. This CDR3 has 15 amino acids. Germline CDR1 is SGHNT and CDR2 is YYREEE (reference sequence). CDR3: CASRPNSGPGNEQFF. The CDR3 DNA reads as TGTGCCAGCAGACCAAATAGCGGACCTGGGAATGAGCAGTTCTTC. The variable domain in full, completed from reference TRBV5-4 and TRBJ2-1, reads ETGVTQSPTHLIKTRGQQVTLRCSSQSGHNTVSWYQQALGQGPQFIFQYYREEENGRGNFPPRFSGLQFPNYSSELNVNALELDDSALYLCASRPNSGPGNEQFFGPGTRLTVL.

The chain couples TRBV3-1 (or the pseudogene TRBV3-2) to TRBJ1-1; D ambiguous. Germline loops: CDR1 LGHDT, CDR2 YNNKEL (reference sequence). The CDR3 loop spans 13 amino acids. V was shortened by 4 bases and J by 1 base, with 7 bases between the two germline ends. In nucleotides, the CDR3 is TGTGCCAGCAGCCCCACAGAGAACACTGAAGCTTTCTTT. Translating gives CASSPTENTEAFF.

The CDR3 nucleotides read TGTGCCAGCAGCCTGAGTCAGGCGGAGACCCAGTACTTC. Residues: CASSLSQAETQYF. The chain employs TRBV7-3 and TRBJ2-5; D gene ambiguous. The ends were cut back, 5 bases at V and 5 bases at J, with 12 bases in the middle. The CDR3 is 13 amino acids. Germline V gene data show CDR1 as SGHTA and CDR2 as FQGTGA.

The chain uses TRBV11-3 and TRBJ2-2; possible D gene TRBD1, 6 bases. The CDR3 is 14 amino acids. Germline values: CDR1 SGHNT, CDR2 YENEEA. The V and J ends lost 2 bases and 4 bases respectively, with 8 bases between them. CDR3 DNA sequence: TGTGCCAGCAGCTTAACCAGGGGCACCGGGGAGCTGTTTTTT. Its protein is CASSLTRGTGELFF.

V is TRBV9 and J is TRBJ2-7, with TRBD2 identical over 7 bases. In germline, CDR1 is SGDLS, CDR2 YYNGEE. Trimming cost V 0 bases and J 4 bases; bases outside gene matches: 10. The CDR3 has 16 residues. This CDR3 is CASSVGGGLPNYEQYF. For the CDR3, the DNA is TGTGCCAGCAGCGTAGGGGGGGGACTACCGAATTACGAGCAGTACTTC.

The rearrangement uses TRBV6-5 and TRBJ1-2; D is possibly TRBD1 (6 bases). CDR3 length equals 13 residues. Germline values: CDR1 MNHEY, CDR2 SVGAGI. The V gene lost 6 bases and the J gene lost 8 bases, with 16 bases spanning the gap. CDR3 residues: CASSQMNRDGYTF. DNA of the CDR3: TGTGCCAGCAGCCAGATGAACAGGGACGGCTACACCTTC.

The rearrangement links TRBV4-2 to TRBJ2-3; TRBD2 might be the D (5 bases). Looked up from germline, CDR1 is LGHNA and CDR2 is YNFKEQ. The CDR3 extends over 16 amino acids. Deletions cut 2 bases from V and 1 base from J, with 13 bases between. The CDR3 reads CASSQSLSAGTDTQYF. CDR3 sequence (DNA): TGTGCCAGCAGCCAATCACTTAGCGCAGGCACAGATACGCAGTATTTT.

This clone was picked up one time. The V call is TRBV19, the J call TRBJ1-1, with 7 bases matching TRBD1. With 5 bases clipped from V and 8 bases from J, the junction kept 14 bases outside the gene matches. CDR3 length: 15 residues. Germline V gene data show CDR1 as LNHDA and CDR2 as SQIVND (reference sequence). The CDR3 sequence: CASSRGEGGAPEAFF. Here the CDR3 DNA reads TGTGCCAGTAGTCGAGGGGAAGGGGGCGCACCCGAAGCTTTCTTT.

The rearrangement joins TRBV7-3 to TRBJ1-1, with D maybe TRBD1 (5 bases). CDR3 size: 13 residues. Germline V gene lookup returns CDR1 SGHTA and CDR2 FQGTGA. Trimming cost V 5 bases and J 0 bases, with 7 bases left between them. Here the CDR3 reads CASSKGVNTEAFF. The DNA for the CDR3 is TGTGCCAGCAGCAAAGGGGTGAACACTGAAGCTTTCTTT.

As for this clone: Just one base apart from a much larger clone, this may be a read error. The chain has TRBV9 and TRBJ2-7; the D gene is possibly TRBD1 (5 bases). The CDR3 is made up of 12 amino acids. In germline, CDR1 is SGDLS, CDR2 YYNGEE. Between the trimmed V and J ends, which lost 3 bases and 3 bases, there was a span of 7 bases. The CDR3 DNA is TGTGCCAGCAGCGCTGACAGCTACGAGCAGTACTTC. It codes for CASSADSYEQYF.

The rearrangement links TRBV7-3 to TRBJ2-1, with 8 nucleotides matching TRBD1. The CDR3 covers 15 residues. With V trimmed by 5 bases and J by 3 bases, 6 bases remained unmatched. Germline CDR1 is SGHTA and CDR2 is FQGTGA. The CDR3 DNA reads TGTGCCAGCAGCCCTGGACAGGGAATCTACAATGAGCAGTTCTTC. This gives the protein CASSPGQGIYNEQFF.

CDR3 residues: CASKLASAGGETQYF. The CDR3 DNA reads as TGTGCCAGCAAGTTGGCGTCAGCCGGAGGAGAGACCCAGTACTTC. This chain connects TRBV2 to TRBJ2-5; D may be TRBD2 (5 bases). The CDR3 totals 15 residues. Germline V CDR1 and CDR2: SNHLY, FYNNEI. The V end was cut by 7 bases, the J end by 4 bases, with 19 bases between.

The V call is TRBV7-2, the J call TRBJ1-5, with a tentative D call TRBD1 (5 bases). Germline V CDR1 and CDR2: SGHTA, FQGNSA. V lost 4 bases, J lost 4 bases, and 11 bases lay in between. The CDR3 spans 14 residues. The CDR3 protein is CASSSRGGNQPQHF. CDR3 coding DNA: TGTGCCAGCAGCTCCCGGGGGGGGAATCAGCCCCAGCATTTT. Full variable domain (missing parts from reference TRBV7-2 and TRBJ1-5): GAGVSQSPSNKVTEKGKDVELRCDPISGHTALYWYRQSLGQGLEFLIYFQGNSAPDKSGLPSDRFSAERTGGSVSTLTIQRTQQEDSAVYLCASSSRGGNQPQHFGDGTRLSIL.

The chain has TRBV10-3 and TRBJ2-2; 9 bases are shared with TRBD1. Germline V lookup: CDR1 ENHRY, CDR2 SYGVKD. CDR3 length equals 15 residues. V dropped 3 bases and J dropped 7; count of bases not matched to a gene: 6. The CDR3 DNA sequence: TGTGCCATCAGTGACCGGGACAGGGTCAGCGGGGAGCTGTTTTTT. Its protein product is CAISDRDRVSGELFF.

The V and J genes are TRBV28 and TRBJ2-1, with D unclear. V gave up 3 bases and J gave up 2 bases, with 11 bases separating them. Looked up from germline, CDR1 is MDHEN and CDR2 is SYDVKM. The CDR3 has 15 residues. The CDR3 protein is CASSLTSLTYNEQFF. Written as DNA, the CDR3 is TGTGCCAGCAGTTTGACGTCTCTTACCTACAATGAGCAGTTCTTC.

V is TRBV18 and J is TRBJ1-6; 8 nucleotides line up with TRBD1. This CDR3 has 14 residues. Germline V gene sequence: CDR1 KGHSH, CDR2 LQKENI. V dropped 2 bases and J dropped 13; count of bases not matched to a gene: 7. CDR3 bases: TGTGCCAGCTCACCAGGACAGGGTCGGGCGCCCCTCCACTTT. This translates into CASSPGQGRAPLHF.